The rows below give T cell receptor beta chains drawn from one sample of a study of naive and memory T cell subsets. One entry per CDR3 protein, called by TCRdb with MiXCR from the UMI-ligation and nested PCR reads. In the table there are some 80,000 distinct CDR3 sequences, around 9% of which are singletons. Sequencing used naive CD8+ T cells from blood. Receptor source: a human donor in good health. Both conserved end residues are part of each CDR3. Fields, in order: clone size, D gene, J gene, V gene, CDR3 DNA, CDR3 protein. The D gene is left open where the match is weak. Clone size is not always given. Where it is, it says once, few, many or a class for expanded clones.

size: many; D: -; J: TRBJ2-1; V: TRBV13; DNA: TGTGCCAGCAGCTCCCCGGTTGAGCAGTTCTTC; CDR3: CASSSPVEQFF
size: many; D: -; J: TRBJ2-7; V: TRBV29-1; DNA: TGCAGCGTTGAGTACCCCACCTACGAGCAGTACTTC; CDR3: CSVEYPTYEQYF
size: few; D: -; J: TRBJ2-1; V: TRBV7-2; DNA: TGTGCCAGCAGCTTACCCGGCGGGGATAGCGGAAGCTCCTACAATGAGCAGTTCTTC; CDR3: CASSLPGGDSGSSYNEQFF
size: many; D: TRBD2; J: TRBJ2-1; V: TRBV29-1; DNA: TGCAGCGTTACGGGGGGATCGGGCAATGAGCAGTTCTTC; CDR3: CSVTGGSGNEQFF
size: -; D: TRBD2; J: TRBJ2-2; V: TRBV5-4; DNA: TGTGCCAGCAGTTTAAAGCGGGAGAGGGCCGGGGAGCTGTTTTTT; CDR3: CASSLKRERAGELFF
size: -; D: -; J: TRBJ2-6; V: TRBV2; DNA: TGTGCCAGCAGTGGTACCCGCGGCGGAGGGTCTGGGGCCAACGTCCTGACTTTC; CDR3: CASSGTRGGGSGANVLTF
size: many; D: TRBD2; J: TRBJ2-5; V: TRBV5-4; DNA: TGTGCCAGCAGCTTGGATCGGGGAGGGGAGCAAGAGACCCAGTACTTC; CDR3: CASSLDRGGEQETQYF
size: many; D: -; J: TRBJ1-1; V: TRBV10-2; DNA: TGCGCCAGCAGAGGGACCACTGAAGCTTTCTTT; CDR3: CASRGTTEAFF
size: many; D: -; J: TRBJ1-1; V: TRBV27; DNA: TGTGCCAGCAGTTTATCGAGCCTAGCTCGTGAAGCTTTCTTT; CDR3: CASSLSSLAREAFF
size: -; D: TRBD1; J: TRBJ2-1; V: TRBV27; DNA: TGTGCCAGCAGTTTATCGGCAGGGGGCTATGAGCAGTTCTTC; CDR3: CASSLSAGGYEQFF
size: many; D: TRBD1; J: TRBJ2-7; V: TRBV7-2; DNA: TGTGCCAGCAGCTTCGGGACAGACTACGAGCAGTACTTC; CDR3: CASSFGTDYEQYF